This TCR beta chain was recovered during a study of PD-L1 blockade in urothelial cancer. As for the study in general: Prior chemotherapy ranged from 0 to 3 regimens per patient.

J lost 5 bases, V lost 7 bases, and 8 bases had no gene match. CDR1 and CDR2 (germline): MDHEN, SYDVKM. The CDR3 runs 15 residues. The repertoire was sequenced with immunoSEQ multiplex PCR; TCRdb's copy has only in-frame clones and lacks some. The data hold some 120,000 clones, with 75% to 90% observed a single time. The time point is: peripheral blood 6 weeks after treatment start. This sequence was found in a man in his 60s with urothelial cancer. Sequences were derived from PBMCs, sampled around atezolizumab (anti-PD-L1) treatment. The chain combines TRBV28 with TRBJ1-6; 7 bases align to TRBD1. The CDR3 sequence: CASTHWGTDNSPLHF. The CDR3 bases are TGTGCCAGCACCCATTGGGGGACAGATAATTCACCCCTCCACTTT.